A single sample gave rise to the 5 T cell receptor beta chains below, sequenced in a study of PD-1 blockade in classical Hodgkin lymphoma. Time point in this sample: cycle 4 day 1 (C4D1), after less than 7 weeks of nivolumab. After autologous stem cell transplantation all patients relapsed, and prior brentuximab vedotin exposure differed between cohorts. The assay was immunoSEQ multiplex PCR, and TCRdb's table has in-frame clones only and misses some. The table records tens of thousands of clones, 87% of them present only once. Sequencing was performed on peripheral blood mononuclear cells (PBMCs), taken before the fourth cycle of nivolumab. These receptors were taken from a human donor with classical Hodgkin lymphoma.

This clone is a singleton in its sample. The J gene is TRBJ2-2, the V gene TRBV7-9; no reliable D call. Germline V gene lookup returns CDR1 SEHNR and CDR2 FQNEAQ (reference sequence). Trimming removed 5 bases at V and 5 bases at J, with 9 bases between. The CDR3 spans 13 residues. The chain's CDR3 is CASSPWVTGELFF. CDR3 in DNA: TGTGCCAGCAGCCCTTGGGTGACCGGGGAGCTGTTTTTT. Variable domain in full (rest from reference TRBV7-9 and TRBJ2-2): DTGVSQNPRHKITKRGQNVTFRCDPISEHNRLYWYRQTLGQGPEFLTYFQNEAQLEKSRLLSDRFSAERPKGSFSTLEIQRTEQGDSAMYLCASSPWVTGELFFGEGSRLTVL.

CDR3 loop: CASSYSGANVLTF. The CDR3 DNA follows: TGTGCCAGCAGTTACTCTGGGGCCAACGTCCTGACTTTC. The chain employs TRBV27 and TRBJ2-6; no firm D call. Germline V gene sequence: CDR1 MNHEY, CDR2 SMNVEV (reference sequence). The CDR3 loop spans 13 amino acids. V was clipped by 4 bases and J by 0 bases, with 1 base between them.

V usage is TRBV6-5 and J usage is TRBJ2-3, with 8 bases matching TRBD1. Germline CDR1 is MNHEY and CDR2 is SVGAGI. The CDR3 covers 14 residues. V shed 10 bases, J shed 0 bases, and the junction held 6 bases outside the gene matches. The CDR3 DNA reads TGTGCCAAGCAGGGGGCTACTAGCACAGATACGCAGTATTTT. Its protein is CAKQGATSTDTQYF.

This clone showed up just once. The chain links TRBV4-1 to TRBJ1-3; D is ambiguous. The CDR3 is 13 amino acids. Germline V CDR1 and CDR2: MGHRA, YSYEKL. V lost 1 base to trimming and J lost 2 bases, with 3 bases between them. The CDR3 is CASSQGPGNTIYF. Here the CDR3 DNA reads TGCGCCAGCAGCCAAGGGCCTGGAAACACCATATATTTT.

The rearrangement uses TRBV10-3 and TRBJ1-2; a possible D gene is TRBD1 (5 bases). There are 12 residues in the CDR3. Deletions cut 7 bases from V and 8 bases from J, with 14 bases between. Germline values: CDR1 ENHRY, CDR2 SYGVKD. CDR3 sequence: CAIMLGDGGYTF. Written as DNA, the CDR3 is TGTGCCATCATGTTGGGGGACGGCGGCTACACCTTC.